This T cell receptor (beta chain) was identified during a study of blood T cell repertoires in COVID-19. Study background: Italy, Spain and the United States were the sources of the convalescent and acute COVID-19 samples. Sources were T cells, B-cell-depleted T cells, or PBMCs; the material itself was cDNA or gDNA.

Original methodology: Cell counts per sample came from amplifying reference gene primers. The protocol was immunoSEQ multiplex PCR, while the TCRdb copy is restricted to in-frame clones and leaves out a portion. Clone size and V and J calls were adopted from that table, with D and trimming inferred from the DNA. Here the sample spans tens of thousands of clones, just over 90% being singletons. The CDR3 consists of 15 residues. The germline V gene encodes CDR1 MNHEY and CDR2 SVGAGI. The ends were cut back, 2 bases at V and 2 bases at J, with 13 bases in the middle. Sequenced input: peripheral blood. This clonotype was obtained from a human donor in a cohort sampled during active COVID-19. This rearrangement joins TRBV6-5 to TRBJ2-7, with unresolved D. CDR3 coding DNA: TGTGCCAGCAGTTACGGCCGTGGCAGGACCTACGAGCAGTACTTC. Translating gives CASSYGRGRTYEQYF.